The 30 T cell receptor beta chains listed next were all sequenced from one sample in a study of high-grade serous ovarian cancer treatment subgroups. Tumor tissue was taken before any definitive surgery or chemotherapy was given. Clones were sequenced by immunoSEQ multiplex PCR, and TCRdb holds only the in-frame ones, with some missing. The sample shows about 5,500 clones, 80% of them seen only once. Input material: tumor tissue. The receptors were gathered from a human donor with high-grade serous ovarian cancer.

J is TRBJ2-3 and V is TRBV5-1; D ambiguous. The CDR3 length is 12 residues. Trimming removed 6 bases from V and 4 bases from J, with 9 bases in between. Germline V gives CDR1 SGHRS, CDR2 YFSETQ. The CDR3 nucleotides are TGCGCCAGCACCGACCGCCCAGATACGCAGTATTTT. It encodes CASTDRPDTQYF.

This rearrangement joins TRBV18 to TRBJ2-5, with D perhaps matching TRBD1 (5 bases). The CDR3 spans 16 residues. In germline, CDR1 is KGHSH, CDR2 LQKENI. The germline V and J ends were trimmed by 6 bases and 0 bases, with 17 bases remaining between them. This CDR3 reads CASSPDSLVYQETQYF. CDR3 in DNA: TGTGCCAGCTCTCCCGACAGTCTCGTGTACCAAGAGACCCAGTACTTC.

The V gene is TRBV28, the J gene TRBJ2-2; TRBD1 aligns across 8 bases. Germline CDR1 and CDR2: MDHEN and SYDVKM. With 4 bases clipped from V and 5 bases from J, the junction kept 6 bases outside the gene matches. The CDR3 spans 15 residues. In DNA, the CDR3 is TGTGCCAGCAGTTCCATCAGGGGGCGGACCGGGGAGCTGTTTTTT. This encodes CASSSIRGRTGELFF.

This clone was detected only once. The chain uses TRBV6-4 and TRBJ1-1; D gene ambiguous. Trimming removed 9 bases at V and 8 bases at J, with 22 bases between. The length of the CDR3 is 14 residues. Germline CDR1 MRHNA, CDR2 SNTAGT. CDR3 bases: TGTGCCAGTCGAGCGAGAGGAGTCGAAGCCGAAGCTTTCTTT. Protein sequence: CASRARGVEAEAFF.

The J gene is TRBJ2-7, the V gene TRBV30; D possibly uses TRBD1 or TRBD2 (5 bases each). CDR1 and CDR2 (germline): GTSNPN, SVGIG (reference sequence). The CDR3 has 14 amino acids. Trimming shortened V by 4 bases and J by 2 bases, and 15 bases separated the two germline ends. The CDR3 loop is CAWKPLTGPYEQYF. The CDR3 DNA follows: TGTGCCTGGAAACCCTTGACGGGGCCCTACGAGCAGTACTTC.

J is TRBJ2-3 and V is TRBV7-2, with 8 bases lining up with TRBD1. V lost 3 bases to trimming and J lost 7 bases; unmatched junction nucleotides: 9. The germline V gene has CDR1 SGHTA and CDR2 FQGNSA. CDR3 length: 15 residues. The CDR3 sequence: CASSFRGRGLNTQYF. The CDR3 DNA follows: TGTGCCAGCAGCTTCAGGGGGCGTGGTTTAAATACGCAGTATTTT.

This clone has a handful of counts. The chain is built from TRBV2 and TRBJ2-3, with TRBD2 as a possible D gene (6 bases). This CDR3 is 15 amino acids long. Germline CDR1 and CDR2: SNHLY and FYNNEI. V was shortened by 8 bases and J by 2 bases, with 17 bases between the two germline ends. CDR3 nucleotides: TGTGCCAGCTTAGGGACGGAGGGTGCCACAGATACGCAGTATTTT. It yields the protein CASLGTEGATDTQYF.

The V and J genes are TRBV5-6 and TRBJ1-2; 10 positions agree with TRBD1. The CDR3 is 13 residues long. CDR1 and CDR2 from the germline V gene are SGHDT and YYEEEE. V lost 7 bases and J lost 8; bases outside the gene matches: 8. This CDR3 reads CASDDRGRLGYTF. The CDR3 region has the DNA TGTGCCAGCGACGACAGGGGGCGGTTGGGCTACACCTTC.

The V gene is TRBV7-2, the J gene TRBJ1-3, with D tentatively TRBD1 (5 bases). The CDR3 consists of 18 residues. With 0 bases removed from V and 2 bases from J, the gap between germline ends came to 17 bases. The germline gives CDR1 SGHTA, CDR2 FQGNSA. For the CDR3, the DNA is TGTGCCAGCAGCTTAGCGCAAAGCAGGGCGGTGGCTGGAAACACCATATATTTT. It yields the protein CASSLAQSRAVAGNTIYF.

This clone was seen once. This rearrangement joins TRBV18 to TRBJ1-1; TRBD1 is a possible D gene (5 bases). CDR3 length: 13 residues. The germline V gene has CDR1 KGHSH and CDR2 LQKENI. V shed 3 bases and J shed 8 bases, with 13 bases lying between them. CDR3 coding DNA: TGTGCCAGCTCACCCCTCTTGGGACCCGAAGCTTTCTTT. It yields the protein CASSPLLGPEAFF.

This clone was detected only a few times. The chain joins TRBV6-6 to TRBJ1-3; D possibly corresponds to TRBD1 (6 bases). V lost 10 bases to trimming and J lost 4 bases, with 14 bases between them. There are 13 residues in the CDR3. Germline CDR1 reads MNHNY; CDR2 reads SVGAGI (reference sequence). In DNA form, the CDR3 reads TGTGCCACCCAAAGGGGGGCGGGAAACACCATATATTTT. Translation gives CATQRGAGNTIYF.

Here the CDR3 DNA reads TGTGCCAGCAGCTTAGAGAAAACTAGACTAGCGGGGGGGCGGGTAAATGAGCAGTTCTTC. Its translation: CASSLEKTRLAGGRVNEQFF. This chain joins TRBV7-8 and TRBJ2-1; TRBD2 aligns across 14 bases. Germline V lookup: CDR1 SGHVS, CDR2 FQNEAQ. The CDR3 covers 20 residues. After removal of 1 base from V and 7 bases from J, the junction contained 15 bases not matched to a gene.

This clone is labeled large. The V and J genes are TRBV27 and TRBJ2-7; TRBD2 matches at 12 bases. Trimming removed 6 bases from V and 7 bases from J; junction bases left unmatched: 4. Germline V CDR1 and CDR2: MNHEY, SMNVEV (reference sequence). The CDR3 length is 13 residues. The CDR3, as DNA: TGTGCCAGCAGCCCGACTAGCGGGGGTGAGCAGTACTTC. Translating it yields CASSPTSGGEQYF.

The V and J genes are TRBV11-1 and TRBJ1-2, with D possibly being TRBD1 (5 bases). V shed 6 bases and J shed 8 bases, with 16 bases lying between them. Germline V lookup: CDR1 SGHAT, CDR2 FQDESV (reference sequence). The CDR3 loop spans 13 amino acids. DNA for the CDR3: TGTGCCAGCAGTTGGGGGGAGACGGGAGGCTACACCTTC. This codes for CASSWGETGGYTF.

V and J are TRBV5-1 and TRBJ2-5, with 13 bases lining up with TRBD2. The junction had 7 bases not matched to a gene; V was cut back by 4 bases and J by 1 base. Germline V lookup: CDR1 SGHRS, CDR2 YFSETQ. The CDR3 is 17 residues long. The CDR3 region has the DNA TGCGCCAGCAGCCCAGGGACTAGCGGGGACCTCCAAGAGACCCAGTACTTC. Translating it yields CASSPGTSGDLQETQYF.

J is TRBJ1-2 and V is TRBV9; 7 bases map to TRBD1. With 4 bases clipped from V and 5 bases from J, the junction kept 14 bases outside the gene matches. The CDR3 runs 16 residues. Germline V gene data show CDR1 as SGDLS and CDR2 as YYNGEE. The CDR3 DNA sequence: TGTGCCAGCAGCACCCTCGGGGACAGAAAACCTTATGGCTACACCTTC. It specifies CASSTLGDRKPYGYTF.

This clone was seen a handful of times. This sequence joins TRBV7-3 and TRBJ2-1, with D perhaps matching TRBD2 (5 bases). This CDR3 spans 13 amino acids. V was cut by 0 bases and J by 8 bases, with 8 bases left in between. Germline values: CDR1 SGHTA, CDR2 FQGTGA. The CDR3 loop reads CASSLTLRDEQFF. The CDR3 DNA reads as TGTGCCAGCAGCTTAACGTTGAGGGATGAGCAGTTCTTC.

The CDR3 coding sequence is TGTGCCAGCTCACCCTCAGCCGCCTACGAGCAGTACTTC. Translating it yields CASSPSAAYEQYF. The rearrangement uses TRBV18 and TRBJ2-7; D ambiguous. In germline, CDR1 is KGHSH, CDR2 LQKENI. V lost 3 bases and J lost 2, with 8 bases in between. The CDR3 runs to 13 residues.

The chain joins TRBV15 to TRBJ2-3; no clear D. CDR3 length: 17 residues. Trimming pared 0 bases from V and 0 bases from J, leaving 13 bases between. Germline CDR1 is LNHNV and CDR2 is YYDKDF (reference sequence). CDR3 coding DNA: TGTGCCACCAGCAGAGAAGGTTTCGTTTCTAGCACAGATACGCAGTATTTT. As protein: CATSREGFVSSTDTQYF.

The chain employs TRBV7-3 and TRBJ2-2; D remains unclear. Trimming stripped 5 bases from V and 5 bases from J, with 6 bases between. The CDR3 contains 12 residues. Germline V gene lookup returns CDR1 SGHTA and CDR2 FQGTGA. CDR3 nucleotides: TGTGCCAGCAGCCCCCCTACCGGGGAGCTGTTTTTT. Its translation is CASSPPTGELFF.

V is TRBV6-5 and J is TRBJ1-1, with D tentatively TRBD1 (6 bases). The V gene's germline CDR1 is MNHEY and CDR2 SVGAGI. There are 15 residues in the CDR3. Trimming shortened V by 6 bases and J by 1 base, and 15 bases separated the two germline ends. The CDR3: CASSVRGYENTEAFF. The DNA of the CDR3 is TGTGCCAGCAGCGTAAGGGGGTATGAGAACACTGAAGCTTTCTTT.

The V gene is TRBV2, the J gene TRBJ2-1, with 7 bases lining up with TRBD1. This CDR3 contains 14 residues. Per germline, CDR1 SNHLY and CDR2 FYNNEI. The J segment lost 6 bases and the V segment lost 5 bases, leaving 7 bases of the junction unmatched. The CDR3 DNA reads TGTGCCAGCAGTCGACAGGGTGCTGGCAATGAGCAGTTCTTC. It translates to CASSRQGAGNEQFF.

The CDR3 bases are TGTGCCAGCAGCGTAGTCAGGGGCCCCGGCACCGGGGAGCTGTTTTTT. Residues: CASSVVRGPGTGELFF. The V gene is TRBV9, the J gene TRBJ2-2, with TRBD1 as a possible D gene (6 bases). Germline lookup yields CDR1 SGDLS and CDR2 YYNGEE. The germline V and J ends were trimmed by 0 bases and 4 bases, with 13 bases remaining between them. The CDR3 sequence is 16 residues long.

This chain connects TRBV5-1 to TRBJ2-7, with 7 nucleotides matching TRBD2. V shed 4 bases, J shed 0 bases, and the junction held 7 bases outside the gene matches. CDR1 and CDR2 from the germline V gene are SGHRS and YFSETQ. This CDR3 spans 15 amino acids. The CDR3 bases are TGCGCCAGCAGCCAAGAACCGGGGGGCTCCTACGAGCAGTACTTC. Its protein is CASSQEPGGSYEQYF.

The gene calls are TRBV13 and TRBJ2-3; 9 bases align to TRBD1. J was trimmed by 0 bases and V by 5 bases; bases with no gene match: 12. Germline V gives CDR1 PRHDT, CDR2 FYEKMQ (reference sequence). The CDR3 has 18 amino acids. The DNA of the CDR3 is TGTGCCAGCAGCCCGGACAGGGGACTCACAACTAGCACAGATACGCAGTATTTT. It translates to CASSPDRGLTTSTDTQYF.

The J gene is TRBJ1-1, the V gene TRBV11-2; D ambiguous. There are 14 residues in the CDR3. V lost 5 bases to trimming and J lost 1 base, with 11 bases between them. Per the germline V gene, CDR1 is SGHAT and CDR2 is FQNNGV. The chain's CDR3 is CASSLTRGNTEAFF. CDR3 sequence (DNA): TGTGCCAGCAGCCTCACACGGGGGAACACTGAAGCTTTCTTT. The full variable domain, with the rest looked up from reference TRBV11-2 and TRBJ1-1, is EAGVAQSPRYKIIEKRQSVAFWCNPISGHATLYWYQQILGQGPKLLIQFQNNGVVDDSQLPKDRFSAERLKGVDSTLKIQPAKLEDSAVYLCASSLTRGNTEAFFGQGTRLTVV.

This clone was observed a few times. CDR3 coding DNA: TGTGCCAGCAGTTACAGGGATAATTCACCCCTCCACTTT. It encodes CASSYRDNSPLHF. V gene TRBV6-5 combines with J gene TRBJ1-6, with no clear D. The germline CDR1 and CDR2 sequences are MNHEY and SVGAGI. The CDR3 is 13 residues long. V dropped 2 bases and J dropped 5 bases, with 4 bases sitting between them.

This clone was counted a single time. V and J are TRBV6-1 and TRBJ2-1; no clear D. V lost 6 bases and J lost 4, with 16 bases in between. The V gene's germline CDR1 is MNHNS and CDR2 SASEGT. This CDR3 region has 15 residues. The CDR3 bases are TGTGCCAGCAGACCAGCCCCGCGAAATTACAATGAGCAGTTCTTC. Translated, it gives CASRPAPRNYNEQFF.

This chain joins TRBV7-9 and TRBJ2-7; 8 nucleotides align to TRBD1. CDR3 length equals 14 residues. The V gene end was trimmed by 1 base and the J gene end by 6 bases; junction bases not matched to a gene: 5. Germline-derived CDR1 and CDR2 are SEHNR and FQNEAQ (reference sequence). DNA for the CDR3: TGTGCCAGCAGCTTAGTCGCAGGGGGCGCCGAGCAGTACTTC. Residues: CASSLVAGGAEQYF.

This sequence joins TRBV18 and TRBJ2-7; no reliable D call. The CDR3 length is 23 residues. Looked up from germline, CDR1 is KGHSH and CDR2 is LQKENI. V lost 6 bases, J lost 3 bases, and 42 bases lay in between. CDR3 region: CASSPRPGLRLFSSPQNLYEQYF. CDR3 DNA: TGTGCCAGCTCCCCTCGACCGGGTCTCCGTTTATTCTCGTCCCCACAAAATCTCTACGAGCAGTACTTC.